The 5 T cell receptor beta chains presented below share a single source sample, sequenced in a study of blood T cell repertoires in COVID-19. Only in-frame clones appear in the TCRdb table, and some are missing; sequencing was by immunoSEQ multiplex PCR. This sample has about 300,000 clones, with roughly 91% found just once. Sample: peripheral blood. These TCRs come from a woman aged 25-40 years with COVID-19, enrolled during active disease.

The J gene is TRBJ2-7, the V gene TRBV4-1; D is possibly TRBD1 (6 bases). V was shortened by 4 bases and J by 0 bases, with 13 bases between the two germline ends. This CDR3 is built from 15 residues. Germline V lookup: CDR1 MGHRA, CDR2 YSYEKL. CDR3 loop: CASSPSGEGSYEQYF. The CDR3 bases are TGCGCCAGCAGCCCTTCAGGGGAAGGCTCCTACGAGCAGTACTTC.

J is TRBJ1-1 and V is TRBV7-9; 9 nucleotides line up with TRBD1. The CDR3 length is 16 residues. Germline V gene lookup returns CDR1 SEHNR and CDR2 FQNEAQ (reference sequence). The junction had 11 bases not matched to a gene; V was cut back by 2 bases and J by 7 bases. CDR3 amino acids: CASSLPDRQGGVEAFF. The CDR3 DNA reads TGTGCCAGCAGCTTACCAGATAGACAGGGGGGCGTTGAAGCTTTCTTT.

This chain connects TRBV19 to TRBJ2-3, with D possibly being TRBD1 (5 bases). The V and J ends lost 2 bases and 2 bases respectively, with 11 bases between them. The CDR3 covers 15 residues. Looked up from germline, CDR1 is LNHDA and CDR2 is SQIVND (reference sequence). The CDR3 loop reads CASSIWGSPTDTQYF. CDR3 nucleotides: TGTGCCAGTAGTATATGGGGCTCTCCCACAGATACGCAGTATTTT. Full variable domain (missing parts from reference TRBV19 and TRBJ2-3): DGGITQSPKYLFRKEGQNVTLSCEQNLNHDAMYWYRQDPGQGLRLIYYSQIVNDFQKGDIAEGYSVSREKKESFPLTVTSAQKNPTAFYLCASSIWGSPTDTQYFGPGTRLTVL.

The J gene is TRBJ2-7, the V gene TRBV12-3 or TRBV12-4; D is possibly TRBD1 (5 bases). Trimming left V 7 bases short and J 4 bases short, with 8 bases between. The CDR3 has 11 residues. The CDR3 sequence: CASTAGYEQYF. DNA for the CDR3: TGTGCCAGCACCGCAGGGTACGAGCAGTACTTC.

The V and J genes are TRBV5-1 and TRBJ1-5; D is ambiguous. From germline, CDR1 is SGHRS and CDR2 YFSETQ. The CDR3 consists of 13 residues. Trimming stripped 0 bases from V and 4 bases from J, with 5 bases between. CDR3 region: CASSLGVNQPQHF. DNA for the CDR3: TGCGCCAGCAGCTTGGGAGTGAATCAGCCCCAGCATTTT.